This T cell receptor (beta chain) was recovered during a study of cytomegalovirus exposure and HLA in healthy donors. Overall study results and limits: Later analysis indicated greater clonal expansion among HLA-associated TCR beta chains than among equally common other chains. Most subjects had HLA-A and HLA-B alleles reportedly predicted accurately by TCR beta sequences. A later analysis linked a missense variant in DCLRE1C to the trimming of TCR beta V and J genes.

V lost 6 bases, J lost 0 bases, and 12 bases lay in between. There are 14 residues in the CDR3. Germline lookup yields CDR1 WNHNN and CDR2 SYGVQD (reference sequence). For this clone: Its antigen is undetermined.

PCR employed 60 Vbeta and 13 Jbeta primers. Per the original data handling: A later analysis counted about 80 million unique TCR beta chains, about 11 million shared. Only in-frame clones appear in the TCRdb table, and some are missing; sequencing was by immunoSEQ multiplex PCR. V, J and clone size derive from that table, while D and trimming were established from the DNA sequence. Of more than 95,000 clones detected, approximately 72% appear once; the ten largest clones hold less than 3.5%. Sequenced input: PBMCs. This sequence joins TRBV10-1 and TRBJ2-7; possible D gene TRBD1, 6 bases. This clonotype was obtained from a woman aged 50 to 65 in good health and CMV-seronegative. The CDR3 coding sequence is TGCGCCAGCAGAATCCGGGACAACTCCTACGAGCAGTACTTC. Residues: CASRIRDNSYEQYF.